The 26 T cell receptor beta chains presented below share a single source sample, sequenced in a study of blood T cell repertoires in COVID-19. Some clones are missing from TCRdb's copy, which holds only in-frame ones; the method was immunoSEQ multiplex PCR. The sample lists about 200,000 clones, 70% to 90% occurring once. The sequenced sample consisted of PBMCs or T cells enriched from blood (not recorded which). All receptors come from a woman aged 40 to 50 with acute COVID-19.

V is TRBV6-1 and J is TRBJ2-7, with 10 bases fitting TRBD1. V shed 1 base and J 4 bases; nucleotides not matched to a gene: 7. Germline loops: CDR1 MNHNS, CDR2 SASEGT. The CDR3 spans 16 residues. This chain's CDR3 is CASSEGLGQGLYEQYF. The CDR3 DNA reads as TGTGCCAGCAGTGAAGGTCTGGGACAGGGGCTTTACGAGCAGTACTTC.

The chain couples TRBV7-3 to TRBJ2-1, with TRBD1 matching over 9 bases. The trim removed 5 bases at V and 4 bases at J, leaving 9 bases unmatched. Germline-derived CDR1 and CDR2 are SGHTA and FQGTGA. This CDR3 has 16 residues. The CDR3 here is CASSPRTGALYNEQFF. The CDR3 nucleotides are TGTGCCAGCAGCCCTCGGACAGGGGCCTTATACAATGAGCAGTTCTTC. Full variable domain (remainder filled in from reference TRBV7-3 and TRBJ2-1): GAGVSQTPSNKVTEKGKYVELRCDPISGHTALYWYRQSLGQGPEFLIYFQGTGAADDSGLPNDRFFAVRPEGSVSTLKIQRTERGDSAVYLCASSPRTGALYNEQFFGPGTRLTVL.

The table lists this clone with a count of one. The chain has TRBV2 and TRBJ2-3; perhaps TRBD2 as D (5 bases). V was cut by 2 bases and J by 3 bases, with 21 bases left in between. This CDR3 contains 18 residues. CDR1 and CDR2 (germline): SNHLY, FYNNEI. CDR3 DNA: TGTGCCAGCAGTGAAATAGCTTGGCAGGCGGGCCGAACAGATACGCAGTATTTT. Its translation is CASSEIAWQAGRTDTQYF. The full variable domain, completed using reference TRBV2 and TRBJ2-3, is EPEVTQTPSHQVTQMGQEVILRCVPISNHLYFYWYRQILGQKVEFLVSFYNNEISEKSEIFDDQFSVERPDGSNFTLKIRSTKLEDSAMYFCASSEIAWQAGRTDTQYFGPGTRLTVL.

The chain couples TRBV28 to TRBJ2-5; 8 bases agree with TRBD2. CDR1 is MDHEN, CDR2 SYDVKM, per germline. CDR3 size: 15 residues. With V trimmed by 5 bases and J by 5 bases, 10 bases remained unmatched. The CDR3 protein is CASSPAGGAGETQYF. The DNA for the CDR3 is TGTGCCAGCAGTCCCGCCGGGGGGGCCGGTGAGACCCAGTACTTC.

The CDR3 reads CASKGPGVGPLDEQFF. The CDR3 DNA reads TGTGCCAGTAAAGGGCCAGGTGTGGGGCCGCTGGATGAGCAGTTCTTC. This sequence joins TRBV19 and TRBJ2-1; tentative D call: TRBD1 (5 bases). This CDR3 region has 16 residues. Germline assignment: CDR1 LNHDA and CDR2 SQIVND (reference sequence). The V end was cut by 7 bases, the J end by 8 bases, with 24 bases between.

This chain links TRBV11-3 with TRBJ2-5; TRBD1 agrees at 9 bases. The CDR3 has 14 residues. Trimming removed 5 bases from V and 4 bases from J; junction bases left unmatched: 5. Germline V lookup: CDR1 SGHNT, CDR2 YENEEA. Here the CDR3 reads CASSGQGLTETQYF. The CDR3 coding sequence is TGTGCCAGCAGCGGACAGGGGCTGACAGAGACCCAGTACTTC. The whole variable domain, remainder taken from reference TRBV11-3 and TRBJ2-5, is EAGVVQSPRYKIIEKKQPVAFWCNPISGHNTLYWYLQNLGQGPELLIRYENEEAVDDSQLPKDRFSAERLKGVDSTLKIQPAELGDSAVYLCASSGQGLTETQYFGPGTRLLVL.

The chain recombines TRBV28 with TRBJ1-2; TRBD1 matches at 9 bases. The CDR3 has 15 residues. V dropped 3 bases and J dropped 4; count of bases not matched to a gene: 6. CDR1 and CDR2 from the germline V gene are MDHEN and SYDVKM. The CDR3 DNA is TGTGCCAGCAGTTTTTCGACAGGGGGTAGCTATGGCTACACCTTC. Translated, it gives CASSFSTGGSYGYTF.

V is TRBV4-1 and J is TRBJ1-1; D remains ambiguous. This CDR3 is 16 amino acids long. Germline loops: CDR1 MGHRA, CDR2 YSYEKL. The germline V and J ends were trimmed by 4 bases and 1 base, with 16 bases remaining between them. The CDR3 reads CASSRYGSAGNTEAFF. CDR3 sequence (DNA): TGCGCCAGCAGCCGGTACGGATCGGCGGGGAACACTGAAGCTTTCTTT.

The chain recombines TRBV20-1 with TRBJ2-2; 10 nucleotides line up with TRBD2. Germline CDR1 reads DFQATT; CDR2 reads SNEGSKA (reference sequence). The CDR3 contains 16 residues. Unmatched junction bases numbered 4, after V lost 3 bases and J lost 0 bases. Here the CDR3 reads CSASAGLAANTGELFF. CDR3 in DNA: TGCAGTGCTAGTGCCGGACTAGCGGCGAACACCGGGGAGCTGTTTTTT.

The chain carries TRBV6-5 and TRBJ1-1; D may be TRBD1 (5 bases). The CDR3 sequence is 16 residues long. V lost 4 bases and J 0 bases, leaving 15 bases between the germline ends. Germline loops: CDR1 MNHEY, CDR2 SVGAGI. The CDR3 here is CASSFRRTSLNTEAFF. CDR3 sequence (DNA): TGTGCCAGCAGTTTCAGGCGGACAAGCCTGAACACTGAAGCTTTCTTT.

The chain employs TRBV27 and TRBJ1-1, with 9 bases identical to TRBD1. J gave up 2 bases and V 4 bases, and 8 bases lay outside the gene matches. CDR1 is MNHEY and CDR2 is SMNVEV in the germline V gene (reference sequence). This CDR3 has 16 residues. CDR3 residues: CASSSKSGQGNTEAFF. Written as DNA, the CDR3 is TGTGCCAGCAGTTCCAAATCGGGACAGGGTAACACTGAAGCTTTCTTT.

The CDR3, as DNA: TGTGCCAGCGGAAAGGGACTAGCGGGAGGCTACACCGGGGAGCTGTTTTTT. Its translation is CASGKGLAGGYTGELFF. The rearrangement joins TRBV27 to TRBJ2-2; 15 nucleotides align to TRBD2. CDR1 is MNHEY, CDR2 SMNVEV, per germline (reference sequence). Germline trimming cut 8 bases from V and 3 bases from J; bases unmatched to any gene: 7. CDR3 length equals 17 residues.

The CDR3: CASSGQGNYGYTF. CDR3 nucleotides: TGTGCCAGCAGTGGACAGGGAAACTATGGCTACACCTTC. The chain combines TRBV25-1 with TRBJ1-2, with 7 bases aligning to TRBD1. The CDR3 contains 13 residues. The V segment lost 4 bases and the J segment 2 bases; nucleotides outside the gene matches: 1. CDR1 and CDR2 (germline): MGHDK, SYGVNS.

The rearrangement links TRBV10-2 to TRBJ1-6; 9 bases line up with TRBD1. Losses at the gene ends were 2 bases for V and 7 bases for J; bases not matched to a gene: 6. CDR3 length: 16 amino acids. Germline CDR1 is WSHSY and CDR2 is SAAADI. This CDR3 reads CASSEDWTGANSPLHF. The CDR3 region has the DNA TGCGCCAGCAGTGAGGATTGGACAGGGGCGAATTCACCCCTCCACTTT.

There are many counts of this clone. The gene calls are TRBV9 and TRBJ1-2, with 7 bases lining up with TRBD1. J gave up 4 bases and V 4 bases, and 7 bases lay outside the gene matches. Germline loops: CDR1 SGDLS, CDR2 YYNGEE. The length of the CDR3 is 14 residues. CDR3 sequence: CASSPRGTAYGYTF. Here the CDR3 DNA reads TGTGCCAGCAGCCCCAGGGGGACGGCCTATGGCTACACCTTC.

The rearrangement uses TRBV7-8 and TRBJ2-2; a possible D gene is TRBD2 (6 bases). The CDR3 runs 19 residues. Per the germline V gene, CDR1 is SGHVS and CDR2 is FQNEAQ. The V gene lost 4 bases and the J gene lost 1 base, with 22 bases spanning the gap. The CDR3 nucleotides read TGTGCCAGCAGCTATCTTACGTGGGGTGGGCGGGGGAACACCGGGGAGCTGTTTTTT. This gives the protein CASSYLTWGGRGNTGELFF.

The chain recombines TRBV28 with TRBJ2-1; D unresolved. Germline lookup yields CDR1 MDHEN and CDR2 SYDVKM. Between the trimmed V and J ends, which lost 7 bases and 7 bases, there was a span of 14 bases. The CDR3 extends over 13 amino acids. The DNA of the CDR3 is TGTGCCAGCACCCCGTCTAGATGGAATGAGCAGTTCTTC. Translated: CASTPSRWNEQFF.

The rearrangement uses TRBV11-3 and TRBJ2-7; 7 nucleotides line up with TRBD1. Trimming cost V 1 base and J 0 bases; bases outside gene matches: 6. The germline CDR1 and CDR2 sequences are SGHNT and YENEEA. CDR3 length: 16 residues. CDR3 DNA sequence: TGTGCCAGCAGCTTAGTGGGGACAGTTAGCTCCTACGAGCAGTACTTC. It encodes CASSLVGTVSSYEQYF.

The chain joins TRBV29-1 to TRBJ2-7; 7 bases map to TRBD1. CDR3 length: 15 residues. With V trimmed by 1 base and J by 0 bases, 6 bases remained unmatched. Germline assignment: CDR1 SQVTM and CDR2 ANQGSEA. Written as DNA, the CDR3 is TGCAGCGTTGAAGCCTGGGGACAGCTCTCCTACGAGCAGTACTTC. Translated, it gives CSVEAWGQLSYEQYF.

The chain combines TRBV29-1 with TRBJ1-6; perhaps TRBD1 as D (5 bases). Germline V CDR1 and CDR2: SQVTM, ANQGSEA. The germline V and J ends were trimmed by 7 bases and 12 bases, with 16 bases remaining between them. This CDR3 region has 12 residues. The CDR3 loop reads CSAQDGGGPLHF. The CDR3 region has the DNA TGCAGCGCACAGGACGGGGGAGGACCCCTCCACTTT. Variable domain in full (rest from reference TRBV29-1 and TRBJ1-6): SAVISQKPSRDICQRGTSLTIQCQVDSQVTMMFWYRQQPGQSLTLIATANQGSEATYESGFVIDKFPISRPNLTFSTLTVSNMSPEDSSIYLCSAQDGGGPLHFGNGTRLTVT.

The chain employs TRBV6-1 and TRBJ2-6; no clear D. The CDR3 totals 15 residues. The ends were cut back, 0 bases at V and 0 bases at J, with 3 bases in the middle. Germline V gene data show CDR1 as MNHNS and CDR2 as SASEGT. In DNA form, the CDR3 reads TGTGCCAGCAGTGAAGCCCGCTCTGGGGCCAACGTCCTGACTTTC. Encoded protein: CASSEARSGANVLTF.

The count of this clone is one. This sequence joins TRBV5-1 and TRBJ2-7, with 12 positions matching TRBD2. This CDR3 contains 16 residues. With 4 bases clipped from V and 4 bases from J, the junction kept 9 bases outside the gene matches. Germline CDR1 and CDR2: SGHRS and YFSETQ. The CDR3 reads CASSRLTSGSLYEQYF. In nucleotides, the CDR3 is TGCGCCAGCAGCCGCCTGACTAGCGGGAGTCTGTACGAGCAGTACTTC.

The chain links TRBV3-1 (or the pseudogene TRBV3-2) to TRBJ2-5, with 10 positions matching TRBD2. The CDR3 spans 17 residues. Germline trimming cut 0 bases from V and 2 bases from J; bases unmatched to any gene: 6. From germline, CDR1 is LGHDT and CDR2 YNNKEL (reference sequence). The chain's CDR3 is CASSQEGSGRVQETQYF. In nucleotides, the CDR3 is TGTGCCAGCAGCCAAGAGGGGAGCGGGAGGGTTCAAGAGACCCAGTACTTC.

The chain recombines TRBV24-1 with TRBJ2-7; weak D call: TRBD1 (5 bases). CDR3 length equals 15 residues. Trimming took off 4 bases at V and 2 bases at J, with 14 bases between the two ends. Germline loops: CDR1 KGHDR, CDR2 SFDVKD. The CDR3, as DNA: TGTGCCACCAGTGACCCAGCGACAGCGCCCTACGAGCAGTACTTC. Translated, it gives CATSDPATAPYEQYF.

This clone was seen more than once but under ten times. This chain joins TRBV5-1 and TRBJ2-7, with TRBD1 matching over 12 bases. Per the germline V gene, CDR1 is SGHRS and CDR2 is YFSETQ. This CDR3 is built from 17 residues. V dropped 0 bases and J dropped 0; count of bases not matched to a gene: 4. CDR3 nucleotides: TGCGCCAGCAGCTTGGCCGGGACAGGGGGCGCCTCCTACGAGCAGTACTTC. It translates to CASSLAGTGGASYEQYF.

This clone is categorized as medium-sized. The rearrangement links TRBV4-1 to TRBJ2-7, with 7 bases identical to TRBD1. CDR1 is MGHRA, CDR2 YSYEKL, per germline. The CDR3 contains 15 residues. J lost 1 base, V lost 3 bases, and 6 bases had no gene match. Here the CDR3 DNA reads TGCGCCAGCAGCCACTCCGGGACAGAGTCCTACGAGCAGTACTTC. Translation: CASSHSGTESYEQYF.